What follows are 31 T cell receptor beta chains derived from one specimen sequenced in a study of T cells expressing NK-cell markers. No DNA is given; TCRdb re-called the 5' RACE reads and lists each CDR3 protein once. This sample's table has about 260,000 distinct CDR3 sequences. Specimen: blood T cells: a sorted CD56 or NKG2C T cell subset, CD4+ or CD8+ T cells, or bulk PBMC T cells (not recorded which). These receptor sequences come from a man between 18 and 29 years old in good health.

The chain is built from TRBV27 and TRBJ2-4; the D gene TCRdb calls, TRBD1, cannot be checked with no DNA. This CDR3 has 14 residues. In germline, CDR1 is MNHEY, CDR2 SMNVEV (reference sequence). CDR3 sequence reads: CASSRTGAKNIQYF.

The CDR3 reads CATSREGGENTEAFF. V and J are TRBV15 and TRBJ1-1. Germline V gene lookup returns CDR1 LNHNV and CDR2 YYDKDF (reference sequence). The CDR3 is made up of 15 amino acids. Based on the CDR3 plus reference TRBV15 and TRBJ1-1, the full variable domain is DAMVIQNPRYQVTQFGKPVTLSCSQTLNHNVMYWYQQKSSQAPKLLFHYYDKDFNNEADTPDNFQSRRPNTSFCFLDIRSPGLGDTAMYLCATSREGGENTEAFFGQGTRLTVV.

J is TRBJ2-1 and V is TRBV29-1; with no DNA, the TCRdb D assignment of TRBD1 cannot be verified. Germline V CDR1 and CDR2: SQVTM, ANQGSEA. The CDR3 length is 14 residues. This CDR3 reads CSVEEGRGSREQFF.

J is TRBJ2-7 and V is TRBV12-3 or TRBV12-4; the D gene TCRdb calls, TRBD1, cannot be checked with no DNA. The CDR3 has 12 amino acids. The CDR3 here is CASSLPPGEQYF.

The rearrangement joins TRBV20-1 to TRBJ2-7; TCRdb indicates TRBD1, and absent DNA this call remains unverified. In germline, CDR1 is DFQATT, CDR2 SNEGSKA (reference sequence). CDR3 length: 15 amino acids. CDR3 protein: CSATPGTFVGYEQYF.

V is TRBV12-3 or TRBV12-4 and J is TRBJ1-3. CDR3 size: 12 residues. CDR3 amino acids: CASNSYGNTIYF.

The chain joins TRBV29-1 to TRBJ2-2. The length of the CDR3 is 12 residues. Germline V gene data show CDR1 as SQVTM and CDR2 as ANQGSEA. Here the CDR3 reads CSVRQYPGELFF.

V and J are TRBV12-3 or TRBV12-4 and TRBJ1-5; TCRdb lists TRBD1, though no DNA is available to test this call. This CDR3 is built from 14 residues. This chain's CDR3 is CASRAQGDGQPQHF.

V is TRBV5-4 and J is TRBJ1-1; with no DNA, the TCRdb D assignment of TRBD1 cannot be verified. The CDR3 has 15 amino acids. Germline assignment: CDR1 SGHNT and CDR2 YYREEE (reference sequence). The CDR3 sequence: CASSWPGQQNTEAFF.

V usage is TRBV29-1 and J usage is TRBJ1-2. CDR1 is SQVTM and CDR2 is ANQGSEA in the germline V gene. The CDR3 length is 13 residues. CDR3 loop: CSVETALRTEGTF. Full variable domain (rest looked up from reference TRBV29-1 and TRBJ1-2): SAVISQKPSRDICQRGTSLTIQCQVDSQVTMMFWYRQQPGQSLTLIATANQGSEATYESGFVIDKFPISRPNLTFSTLTVSNMSPEDSSIYLCSVETALRTEGTFGSGTRLTVV.

The chain joins TRBV5-1 to TRBJ1-4. There are 15 residues in the CDR3. From germline, CDR1 is SGHRS and CDR2 YFSETQ. The CDR3 is CASSLAGRQNEKLFF.

The CDR3 reads CSAIRDRGYSNQPQHF. The V gene is TRBV20-1, the J gene TRBJ1-5; the TCRdb call, TRBD1, lacks DNA for checking. Germline CDR1 and CDR2: DFQATT and SNEGSKA (reference sequence). CDR3 length: 16 residues.

This chain uses TRBV12-3 or TRBV12-4 with TRBJ2-5; lacking DNA, the TRBD2 call made by TCRdb goes unchecked. The CDR3 contains 16 residues. The CDR3 loop is CASSGGLAGGRETQYF.

V and J are TRBV29-1 and TRBJ1-5; TCRdb gives TRBD1 as the D gene, but with no DNA this cannot be confirmed. The CDR3 runs 14 residues. Germline V gene sequence: CDR1 SQVTM, CDR2 ANQGSEA. The CDR3 sequence: CSVSQGPVNQPQHF.

This rearrangement joins TRBV24-1 to TRBJ2-5; the D call of TRBD2 rests on TCRdb alone, since no DNA is present to check it. The germline V gene encodes CDR1 KGHDR and CDR2 SFDVKD. The CDR3 contains 15 residues. CDR3 protein: CATRSSGSHQETQYF.

The rearrangement uses TRBV24-1 and TRBJ2-2; the TRBD1 assignment by TCRdb is unverifiable without DNA. The germline V gene has CDR1 KGHDR and CDR2 SFDVKD. The CDR3 spans 17 residues. This chain's CDR3 is CATSDLHRGSNTGELFF.

The chain joins TRBV29-1 to TRBJ2-1; with no DNA, the TCRdb D assignment of TRBD1 cannot be verified. In germline, CDR1 is SQVTM, CDR2 ANQGSEA. The CDR3 extends over 14 amino acids. The CDR3 is CSVERFPGGYEQFF.

The chain carries TRBV7-2 and TRBJ2-1. The CDR3 runs 13 residues. From germline, CDR1 is SGHTA and CDR2 FQGNSA. CDR3 sequence: CASSWRVGNEQFF.

The chain employs TRBV12-3 or TRBV12-4 and TRBJ2-5; TCRdb lists TRBD2, though no DNA is available to test this call. The CDR3 has 14 residues. The CDR3 loop reads CASSFLEGGQTQYF.

The chain has TRBV14 and TRBJ2-1; TCRdb lists TRBD1, though no DNA is available to test this call. CDR3 length: 13 residues. Germline V gives CDR1 SGHDN, CDR2 FVKESK. The CDR3 reads CASSSGAVNEQFF. Full variable domain (rest looked up from reference TRBV14 and TRBJ2-1): EAGVTQFPSHSVIEKGQTVTLRCDPISGHDNLYWYRRVMGKEIKFLLHFVKESKQDESGMPNNRFLAERTGGTYSTLKVQPAELEDSGVYFCASSSGAVNEQFFGPGTRLTVL.

The chain recombines TRBV20-1 with TRBJ1-1; the TRBD1 assignment by TCRdb is unverifiable without DNA. CDR1 and CDR2 from the germline V gene are DFQATT and SNEGSKA (reference sequence). This CDR3 has 13 amino acids. CDR3 sequence reads: CSARVPGQGEAFF.

This rearrangement joins TRBV18 to TRBJ2-7; TCRdb's D gene call, TRBD2, goes unchecked for lack of DNA. Germline CDR1 KGHSH, CDR2 LQKENI. The CDR3 length is 16 residues. CDR3 residues: CASSPRAPALSYEQYF.

V gene TRBV29-1 combines with J gene TRBJ2-1; TCRdb returns TRBD2, unconfirmable since there is no DNA. There are 14 residues in the CDR3. Germline lookup yields CDR1 SQVTM and CDR2 ANQGSEA. CDR3: CSVEWVHLPNEQFF.

The V and J genes are TRBV6-6 and TRBJ2-5; TCRdb gives TRBD2 as the D gene, but with no DNA this cannot be confirmed. Per the germline V gene, CDR1 is MNHNY and CDR2 is SVGAGI (reference sequence). The CDR3 consists of 13 residues. Here the CDR3 reads CATLGESQETQYF.

This sequence joins TRBV20-1 and TRBJ2-3. The germline gives CDR1 DFQATT, CDR2 SNEGSKA (reference sequence). This CDR3 comprises 13 residues. This chain's CDR3 is CSARRFVADTQYF.

V is TRBV14 and J is TRBJ2-5. Germline CDR1 reads SGHDN; CDR2 reads FVKESK. This CDR3 has 13 residues. CDR3: CASSQVNPGTQYF.

This chain joins TRBV28 and TRBJ2-2; the D call of TRBD2 rests on TCRdb alone, since no DNA is present to check it. Germline V CDR1 and CDR2: MDHEN, SYDVKM. CDR3 length: 14 amino acids. CDR3: CASSFRIASGELFF.

The CDR3 reads CASSFGLARFYEQYF. This chain uses TRBV12-3 or TRBV12-4 with TRBJ2-7. The CDR3 consists of 15 residues.

The J gene is TRBJ2-7, the V gene TRBV7-2; no DNA is available, so the TRBD1 call from TCRdb remains unchecked. The CDR3 has 16 residues. Germline V gene lookup returns CDR1 SGHTA and CDR2 FQGNSA. This chain's CDR3 is CASSRSLGWGAYEQYF.

This rearrangement joins TRBV29-1 to TRBJ1-3. CDR3 length: 12 residues. The germline V gene encodes CDR1 SQVTM and CDR2 ANQGSEA. CDR3 residues: CSVETGGNTIYF.

The gene calls are TRBV11-1 and TRBJ1-1. CDR3 length equals 14 residues. Germline V gene lookup returns CDR1 SGHAT and CDR2 FQDESV (reference sequence). The CDR3 protein is CASSVKPRNTEAFF.